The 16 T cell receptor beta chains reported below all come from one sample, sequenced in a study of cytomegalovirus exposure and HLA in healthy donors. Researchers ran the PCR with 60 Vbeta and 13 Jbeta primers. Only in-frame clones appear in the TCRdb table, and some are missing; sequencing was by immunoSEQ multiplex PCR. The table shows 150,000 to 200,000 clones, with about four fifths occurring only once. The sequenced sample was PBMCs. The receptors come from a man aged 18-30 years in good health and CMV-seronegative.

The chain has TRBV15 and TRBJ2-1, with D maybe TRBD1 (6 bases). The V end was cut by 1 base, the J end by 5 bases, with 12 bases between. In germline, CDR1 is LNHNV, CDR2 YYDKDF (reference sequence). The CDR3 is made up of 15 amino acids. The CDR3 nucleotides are TGTGCCACCAGCAGAGCCGGGACACAACACAATGAGCAGTTCTTC. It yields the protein CATSRAGTQHNEQFF.

The CDR3 coding sequence is TGTGCCAGCGGGGCGGGAGCCGGGGAGCTGTTTTTT. This translates into CASGAGAGELFF. This chain uses TRBV28 with TRBJ2-2; 7 nucleotides line up with TRBD2. This CDR3 region has 12 residues. After removal of 8 bases from V and 6 bases from J, the junction contained 3 bases not matched to a gene. From germline, CDR1 is MDHEN and CDR2 SYDVKM.

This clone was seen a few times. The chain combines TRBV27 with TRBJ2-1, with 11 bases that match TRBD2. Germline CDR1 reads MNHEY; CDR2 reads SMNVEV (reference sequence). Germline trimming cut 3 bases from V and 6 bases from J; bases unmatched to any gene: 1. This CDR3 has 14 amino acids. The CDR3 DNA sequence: TGTGCCAGCAGTTTTGGGACTAGCGGCAATGAGCAGTTCTTC. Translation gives CASSFGTSGNEQFF.

In DNA form, the CDR3 reads TGTGCCAGTAGTATTTTTGGGGGACTGGGGGAGAGGTCCTACAATGAGCAGTTCTTC. Protein product: CASSIFGGLGERSYNEQFF. V usage is TRBV19 and J usage is TRBJ2-1, with D tentatively TRBD2 (6 bases). CDR3 length: 19 residues. Trimming cost V 3 bases and J 1 base, with 22 bases left between them. Germline loops: CDR1 LNHDA, CDR2 SQIVND (reference sequence).

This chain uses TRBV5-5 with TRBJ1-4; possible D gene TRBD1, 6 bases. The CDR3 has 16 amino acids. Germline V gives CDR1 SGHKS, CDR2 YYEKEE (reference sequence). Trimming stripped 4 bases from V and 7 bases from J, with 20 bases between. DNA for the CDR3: TGTGCCAGCAGCCGTGCAGGGTCGCAAGGGGGTGAAAAACTGTTTTTT. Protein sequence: CASSRAGSQGGEKLFF.

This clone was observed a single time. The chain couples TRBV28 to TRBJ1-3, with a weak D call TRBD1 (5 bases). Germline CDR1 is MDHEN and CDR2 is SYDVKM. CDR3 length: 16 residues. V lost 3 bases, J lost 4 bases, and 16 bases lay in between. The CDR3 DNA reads TGTGCCAGCAGTTTCGTGGGGCCCCAGAACGGAAACACCATATATTTT. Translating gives CASSFVGPQNGNTIYF.

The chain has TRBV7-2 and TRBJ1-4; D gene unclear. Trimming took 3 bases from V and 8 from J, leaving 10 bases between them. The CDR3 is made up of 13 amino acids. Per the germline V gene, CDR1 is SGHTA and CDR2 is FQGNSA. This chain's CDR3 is CASSFWGGEKLFF. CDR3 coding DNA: TGTGCCAGCAGCTTTTGGGGAGGGGAAAAACTGTTTTTT.

CDR3 loop: CASSFSPSEETQYF. The DNA for the CDR3 is TGCGCCAGCAGCTTTTCCCCTAGCGAGGAGACCCAGTACTTC. The rearrangement links TRBV5-1 to TRBJ2-5; perhaps TRBD2 as D (6 bases). This CDR3 is built from 14 residues. Germline CDR1 SGHRS, CDR2 YFSETQ. V gave up 2 bases and J gave up 5 bases, with 13 bases separating them.

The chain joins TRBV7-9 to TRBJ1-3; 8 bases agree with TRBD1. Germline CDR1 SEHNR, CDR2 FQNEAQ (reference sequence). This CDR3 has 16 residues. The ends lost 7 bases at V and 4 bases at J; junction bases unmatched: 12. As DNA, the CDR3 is TGTGCCAGCACCCCCTACGGACAGGGCAGAGGAAACACCATATATTTT. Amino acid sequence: CASTPYGQGRGNTIYF.

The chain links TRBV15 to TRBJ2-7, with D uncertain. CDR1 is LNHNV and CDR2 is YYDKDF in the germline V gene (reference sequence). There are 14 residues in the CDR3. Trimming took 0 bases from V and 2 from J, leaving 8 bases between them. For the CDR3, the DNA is TGTGCCACCAGCAGAGAGGTCGGAGCCTACGAGCAGTACTTC. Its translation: CATSREVGAYEQYF. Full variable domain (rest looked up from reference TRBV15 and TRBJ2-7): DAMVIQNPRYQVTQFGKPVTLSCSQTLNHNVMYWYQQKSSQAPKLLFHYYDKDFNNEADTPDNFQSRRPNTSFCFLDIRSPGLGDTAMYLCATSREVGAYEQYFGPGTRLTVT.

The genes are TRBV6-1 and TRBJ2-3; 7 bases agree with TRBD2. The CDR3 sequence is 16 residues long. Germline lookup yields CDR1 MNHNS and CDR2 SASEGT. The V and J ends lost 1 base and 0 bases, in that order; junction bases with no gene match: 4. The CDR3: CASSEGRSGSTDTQYF. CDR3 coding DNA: TGTGCCAGCAGTGAAGGGCGTAGCGGGAGCACAGATACGCAGTATTTT.

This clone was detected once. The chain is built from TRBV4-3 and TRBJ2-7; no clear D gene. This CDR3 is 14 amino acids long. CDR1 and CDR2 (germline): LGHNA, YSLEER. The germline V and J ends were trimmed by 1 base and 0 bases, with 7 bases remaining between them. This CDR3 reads CASSQGLGSYEQYF. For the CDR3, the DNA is TGCGCCAGCAGCCAAGGACTTGGCTCCTACGAGCAGTACTTC.

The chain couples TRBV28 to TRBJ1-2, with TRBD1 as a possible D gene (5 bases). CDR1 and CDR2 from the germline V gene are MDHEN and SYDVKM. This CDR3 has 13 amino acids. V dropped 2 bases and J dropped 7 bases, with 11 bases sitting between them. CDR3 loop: CASSLGQGGGYTF. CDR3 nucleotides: TGTGCCAGCAGTTTAGGGCAGGGTGGTGGCTACACCTTC.

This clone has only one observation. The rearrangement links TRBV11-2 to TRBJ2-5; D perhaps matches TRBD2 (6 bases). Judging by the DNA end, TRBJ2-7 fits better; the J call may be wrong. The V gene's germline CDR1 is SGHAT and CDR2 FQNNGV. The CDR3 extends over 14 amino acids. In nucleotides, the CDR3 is TGTGCCAGCAGCTTAGTTCAAGGGAGGAACGAGCAGTACTTC. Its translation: CASSLVQGRNEQYF.

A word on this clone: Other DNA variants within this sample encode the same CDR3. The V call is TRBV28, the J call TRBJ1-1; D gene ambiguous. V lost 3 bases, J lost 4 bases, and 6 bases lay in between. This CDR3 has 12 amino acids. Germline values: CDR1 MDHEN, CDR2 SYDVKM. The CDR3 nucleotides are TGTGCCAGCAGTTTTTCGGGCACTGAAGCTTTCTTT. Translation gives CASSFSGTEAFF.

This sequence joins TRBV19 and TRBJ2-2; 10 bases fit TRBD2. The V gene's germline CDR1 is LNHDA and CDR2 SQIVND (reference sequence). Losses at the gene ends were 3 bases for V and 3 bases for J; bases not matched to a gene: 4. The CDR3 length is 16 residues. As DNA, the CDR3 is TGTGCCAGTAGTATGGTACTAGCGGGATACACCGGGGAGCTGTTTTTT. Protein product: CASSMVLAGYTGELFF.